This TCR beta chain was sequenced during a study of T-cell reconstitution after alpha-beta-depleted transplantation in children. The germline V gene encodes CDR1 ENHRY and CDR2 SYGVKD. The CDR3 contains 15 residues. Trimming removed 6 bases from V and 7 bases from J; junction bases left unmatched: 10. Findings and limits, study-wide: T-cell numbers and diversity one year post-transplant derived largely from freshly generated T cells. About two months after transplant, alpha-beta T cells reportedly came from several hundred expanded graft clones.

This clonotype has a count of ten or more. What it recognizes is unknown. The library targeted TCRbeta and was prepared with unique molecular identifiers. TCRdb reprocessed the PCR reads with MiXCR, giving one entry per CDR3 protein. The table shows approximately 170,000 distinct CDR3 sequences, with around 10% occurring only once. The TCR originated in a boy between 2 and 15 years old with acute myeloid leukemia, due to receive a stem cell transplant. The rearrangement joins TRBV10-3 to TRBJ2-3, with TRBD1 matching over 10 bases. This material consisted of PBMCs, taken before TCRalphabeta/CD19-depleted stem cell transplant. CDR3 sequence: CAIRATGGFDYTQYF. The CDR3, as DNA: TGTGCCATCAGGGCGACAGGGGGCTTTGATTATACGCAGTATTTT.